The rows below give T cell receptor beta chains drawn from one sample of a study of Graves' ophthalmopathy and Graves' hyperthyroidism. TCRdb ran MiXCR on the multiplex PCR reads and lists one entry per CDR3 protein. The sample lists around 1,000,000 distinct CDR3 sequences, about 36% seen once, with roughly 11% in the top ten. The source material was peripheral blood or thyroid tissue (not recorded which). The receptors were gathered from an adult man with Graves' hyperthyroidism. Each CDR3 is given with its conserved first and last residue. The order of the fields is CDR3 DNA, CDR3 protein, V gene, clone size, J gene, D gene. D genes are given only for firm matches. Size tells how often a clone was seen (once, few, many) or the class of an expanded clone, and some rows leave it out.

CDR3 DNA: TGCAGCGTTGAAGATCGGGGAACGAACACCGGGGAGCTGTTTTTT; CDR3 protein: CSVEDRGTNTGELFF; V gene: TRBV29-1; clone size: -; J gene: TRBJ2-2; D gene: -
CDR3 DNA: TGTGCCAGCAAATCAAGGTCCCAAGGCTACGAGCAGTACTTC; CDR3 protein: CASKSRSQGYEQYF; V gene: TRBV6-5; clone size: few; J gene: TRBJ2-7; D gene: -
CDR3 DNA: TGTGCCAGCAGCCGGCTCTTAGGAGCTAACTATGGCTACACCTTC; CDR3 protein: CASSRLLGANYGYTF; V gene: TRBV5-8; clone size: -; J gene: TRBJ1-2; D gene: -
CDR3 DNA: TGTGCCAGCAGGGGGGAGGGCCTCAGTCCCGGGGAGCTGTTTTTT; CDR3 protein: CASRGEGLSPGELFF; V gene: TRBV11-2; clone size: few; J gene: TRBJ2-2; D gene: TRBD2
CDR3 DNA: TGTGCCAGCGGCGGGGGGACCGGGAACACCGGGGAGCTGTTTTTT; CDR3 protein: CASGGGTGNTGELFF; V gene: TRBV10-3; clone size: many; J gene: TRBJ2-2; D gene: TRBD2
CDR3 DNA: TGTGCTAGCAGCTATGGACCGGGTGCCTCTGGAAACACCATATATTTT; CDR3 protein: CASSYGPGASGNTIYF; V gene: TRBV7-7; clone size: few; J gene: TRBJ1-3; D gene: -
CDR3 DNA: TGTGCCACCATACCCGGGATAGACCGGTACTTC; CDR3 protein: CATIPGIDRYF; V gene: TRBV24-1; clone size: many; J gene: TRBJ2-7; D gene: -
CDR3 DNA: TGTGCCAGCAGTCCAATGCCAACCGGGGAGCTGTTTTTT; CDR3 protein: CASSPMPTGELFF; V gene: TRBV12-3/TRBV12-4; clone size: once; J gene: TRBJ2-2; D gene: -
CDR3 DNA: TGTGCCAGCAGCACGGGAACAGGGGCGCACTATGGCTACACCTTC; CDR3 protein: CASSTGTGAHYGYTF; V gene: TRBV5-8; clone size: -; J gene: TRBJ1-2; D gene: TRBD1
CDR3 DNA: TGTGCCAGCGCCGGGACAAGGGGTGAAAAACTGTTTTTT; CDR3 protein: CASAGTRGEKLFF; V gene: TRBV12-3/TRBV12-4; clone size: few; J gene: TRBJ1-4; D gene: -
CDR3 DNA: TGTGCCATCGGGGAGACGAACACTGAAGCTTTCTTT; CDR3 protein: CAIGETNTEAFF; V gene: TRBV10-3; clone size: many; J gene: TRBJ1-1; D gene: -
CDR3 DNA: TGTGCCATCAGTGATGAAGACAGGGGAGTATCCTACGAGCAGTACTTC; CDR3 protein: CAISDEDRGVSYEQYF; V gene: TRBV10-3; clone size: -; J gene: TRBJ2-7; D gene: TRBD1
CDR3 DNA: TGTGCCATCAGTGATATCTATAGCAATCAGCCCCAGCATTTT; CDR3 protein: CAISDIYSNQPQHF; V gene: TRBV10-3; clone size: many; J gene: TRBJ1-5; D gene: -
CDR3 DNA: TGTGCCAGCAGCCCTCAACCCGAGGGCTACACCTTC; CDR3 protein: CASSPQPEGYTF; V gene: TRBV7-9; clone size: once; J gene: TRBJ1-2; D gene: -
CDR3 DNA: TGTGCCAGCAGACGCGGGACAGGGGTTACGCCCCAGCATTTT; CDR3 protein: CASRRGTGVTPQHF; V gene: TRBV7-2; clone size: -; J gene: TRBJ1-5; D gene: TRBD1
CDR3 DNA: TGTGCCAGCAGCTTAGCAGATCAGGGAACCTACGAGCAGTACTTC; CDR3 protein: CASSLADQGTYEQYF; V gene: TRBV11-2; clone size: few; J gene: TRBJ2-7; D gene: -
CDR3 DNA: TGTGCCATCAGTGAGTCGACAGGAAACAATCAGCCCCAGCATTTT; CDR3 protein: CAISESTGNNQPQHF; V gene: TRBV10-3; clone size: few; J gene: TRBJ1-5; D gene: -
CDR3 DNA: TGTGCCAGCAGTTCACAGGGAAAGGGCTACACCTTC; CDR3 protein: CASSSQGKGYTF; V gene: TRBV28; clone size: few; J gene: TRBJ1-2; D gene: -
CDR3 DNA: TGTGCCAGCAGCGGCGGACAGAGCTTC; CDR3 protein: CASSGGQSF; V gene: TRBV9; clone size: -; J gene: TRBJ2-7; D gene: -